The 7 T cell receptor beta chains given below trace back to one sample, sequenced in a study of regulatory T cells in long-lasting Graves disease. With iRepertoire HTBI primers and Arm-PCR of CDR3 regions, TCR beta libraries were built. Each CDR3 protein gets one entry after TCRdb re-called the multiplex PCR reads with MiXCR. The sample lists about 450,000 distinct CDR3 sequences, 23% occurring once. Time point described: persistent/refractory GD, antithyroid drugs over 5 years with positive TRAb. From PBMCs, RNA was extracted and then used to make the TCR library. The material was peripheral blood mononuclear cells (PBMCs), obtained when the disease was refractory, from a patient treated with antithyroid drugs. These receptor sequences come from a female donor with Graves disease.

Worth noting for this clonotype: It may be a read error: a sequence one base away is much more abundant. The missing conserved phenylalanine or tryptophan at the end of this CDR3 makes a read error likely. The V and J genes are TRBV2 and TRBJ1-2; possibly TRBD1 for D (5 bases). Germline V gene sequence: CDR1 SNHLY, CDR2 FYNNEI. This CDR3 is 15 amino acids long. V shed 7 bases and J shed 5 bases, with 20 bases lying between them. CDR3 loop: CASTPGEYRGYGYTL. As DNA, the CDR3 is TGTGCCAGCACCCCGGGGGAATATCGGGGATATGGCTACACCCTC.

This clonotype was recorded many times. V is TRBV6-2 or TRBV6-3 and J is TRBJ1-1; 8 nucleotides align to TRBD1. CDR1 and CDR2 (germline): MNHEY, SVGEGT. This CDR3 has 14 residues. Losses at the gene ends were 8 bases for V and 4 bases for J; bases not matched to a gene: 9. The CDR3: CASGRTGQGTEAFF. CDR3 DNA sequence: TGTGCCAGCGGGCGGACAGGGCAGGGCACTGAAGCTTTCTTT.

The chain couples TRBV2 to TRBJ1-2; 7 bases are shared with TRBD1. V lost 8 bases and J lost 3; bases outside the gene matches: 3. Germline assignment: CDR1 SNHLY and CDR2 FYNNEI. The CDR3 totals 12 residues. CDR3: CASLGGDYGYTF. The CDR3 region has the DNA TGTGCCAGCCTAGGGGGCGACTATGGCTACACCTTC. The entire variable domain, with the rest obtained from reference TRBV2 and TRBJ1-2, is as follows: EPEVTQTPSHQVTQMGQEVILRCVPISNHLYFYWYRQILGQKVEFLVSFYNNEISEKSEIFDDQFSVERPDGSNFTLKIRSTKLEDSAMYFCASLGGDYGYTFGSGTRLTVV.

Details on this clonotype: The germline gene is not matched at one end of the junction; a read error may be the cause. V gene TRBV2 combines with J gene TRBJ2-1, with a tentative D call TRBD2 (6 bases). The CDR3 is 17 amino acids. Germline V gene lookup returns CDR1 SNHLY and CDR2 FYNNEI. This CDR3 is CVSLGQGSTGAYNEQFF. CDR3 DNA sequence: TGTGTCAGCTTAGGGCAGGGTAGTACGGGAGCCTACAATGAGCAGTTCTTC.

This clonotype was seen at least ten times. The gene calls are TRBV5-6 and TRBJ1-2; D unclear. The germline V gene encodes CDR1 SGHDT and CDR2 YYEEEE. The CDR3 has 11 amino acids. With 3 bases removed from V and 10 bases from J, the gap between germline ends came to 10 bases. The CDR3 protein is CASSSGLDYTF. The CDR3 DNA reads as TGTGCCAGCAGCTCCGGACTTGACTACACCTTC.

This clonotype was counted many times. The chain combines TRBV6-1 with TRBJ2-2; TRBD2 agrees at 10 bases. This CDR3 has 14 residues. Germline V gene data show CDR1 as MNHNS and CDR2 as SASEGT. With 6 bases clipped from V and 3 bases from J, the junction kept 1 base outside the gene matches. Here the CDR3 reads CASRGTSDTGELFF. CDR3 nucleotides: TGTGCCAGCAGAGGGACTAGCGACACCGGGGAGCTGTTTTTT.

In its sample, this clonotype was seen a few times. The rearrangement joins TRBV6-1 to TRBJ2-7, with 8 bases that match TRBD2. CDR1 is MNHNS and CDR2 is SASEGT in the germline V gene. V shed 6 bases, J shed 2 bases, and the junction held 9 bases outside the gene matches. CDR3 length equals 15 residues. CDR3 sequence reads: CASRTRTGGTYEQYF. The CDR3 DNA follows: TGTGCCAGCAGGACCCGGACGGGGGGGACCTACGAGCAGTACTTC.